The source of this T cell receptor (beta chain) is a study of monozygotic twins with inflammatory bowel disease. A word on this clonotype: As yet, its antigen is unknown.

Study-wide results and limits: Among the T cells, different subtypes could not be distinguished.

The authors used roughly 3,800 ng of total RNA per TCR library. Following a re-call of the 5' RACE reads, TCRdb has one entry per CDR3 protein and lacks DNA. The specimen's table records 210,000 or so distinct CDR3 sequences. The CDR3 spans 16 residues. The germline gives CDR1 SGHTA, CDR2 FQGTGA. The receptor comes from a human donor with ulcerative colitis or Crohn's disease, or a healthy co-twin of an affected twin (not recorded which). Sequenced material: blood. V gene TRBV7-3 combines with J gene TRBJ2-7; TCRdb gives TRBD2 as the D gene, but with no DNA this cannot be confirmed. CDR3 sequence reads: CASSQGGSRVIDEQYF.